This T cell receptor beta chain emerged from a study of naive and memory T cell subsets. Study conclusions and caveats: Activation and differentiation may alter RNA-based TCR counts.

The V gene's germline CDR1 is KGHSH and CDR2 LQKENI. The CDR3 contains 18 residues. V was pared by 5 bases and J by 3 bases, with 11 bases of the junction left unmatched. This clonotype was seen at least ten times. The antigen is not known. The beta constant-region primer was an equimolar mix of two oligonucleotides covering TRBC1 and TRBC2. Four rounds of PCR amplified the ligated cDNA using nested alpha and beta constant-region primers plus SP2. MiXCR was run by TCRdb on the UMI-ligation and nested PCR reads, yielding one entry per CDR3 protein. The sample holds over 8,500 distinct CDR3 sequences; around 5.5% are singletons and the top ten take more than 50%.

Sample: CD4+ TEMRA cells from blood. Stated subset: effector memory re-expressing CD45RA, CD45RA+ CD27-. This TCR derives from a human donor in good health. The rearrangement uses TRBV18 and TRBJ2-1; 12 bases align to TRBD2. CDR3 nucleotide sequence: TGTGCCAGCTCAAGAATATGGACTAGCGGGACAGTCTACAATGAGCAGTTCTTC. It yields the protein CASSRIWTSGTVYNEQFF.